One sample yielded the 29 T cell receptor beta chains listed below, sequenced in a study of blood T cell repertoires in COVID-19. The protocol was immunoSEQ multiplex PCR, while the TCRdb copy is restricted to in-frame clones and leaves out a portion. The sample lists tens of thousands of clones, around 80% occurring once. Sequenced: peripheral blood. These receptors were collected from a human donor in a cohort sampled during active COVID-19.

The chain is built from TRBV20-1 and TRBJ1-2; D not resolved. Trimming pared 1 base from V and 6 bases from J, leaving 6 bases between. This CDR3 comprises 11 residues. Germline V gene data show CDR1 as DFQATT and CDR2 as SNEGSKA (reference sequence). CDR3: CSARALDGYTF. CDR3 coding DNA: TGCAGTGCTAGAGCCCTCGATGGCTACACCTTC.

The chain uses TRBV6-5 and TRBJ2-3, with 9 bases lining up with TRBD1. CDR3 length equals 14 residues. Germline CDR1 is MNHEY and CDR2 is SVGAGI. The V gene end was trimmed by 4 bases and the J gene end by 1 base; junction bases not matched to a gene: 0. This CDR3 is CASSWDRGTDTQYF. DNA of the CDR3: TGTGCCAGCAGTTGGGACAGGGGCACAGATACGCAGTATTTT.

The genes are TRBV30 and TRBJ1-2; no clear D gene. Germline CDR1 GTSNPN, CDR2 SVGIG (reference sequence). The CDR3 is made up of 12 amino acids. Trimming stripped 2 bases from V and 7 bases from J, with 11 bases between. The CDR3 is CAWSWRAGGYTF. The DNA of the CDR3 is TGTGCCTGGAGTTGGAGAGCTGGTGGCTACACCTTC.

The V call is TRBV5-1, the J call TRBJ2-5; 9 bases match TRBD1. CDR1 and CDR2 from the germline V gene are SGHRS and YFSETQ. The CDR3 sequence is 18 residues long. J gave up 1 base and V 4 bases, and 14 bases lay outside the gene matches. The CDR3 bases are TGCGCCAGCAGCGGACGATTTACCGGGACAGGGATCCAAGAGACCCAGTACTTC. Translating it yields CASSGRFTGTGIQETQYF.

This chain uses TRBV15 with TRBJ2-5, with 9 bases aligning to TRBD1. J was trimmed by 4 bases and V by 1 base; bases with no gene match: 7. CDR3 length: 16 residues. Germline loops: CDR1 LNHNV, CDR2 YYDKDF (reference sequence). CDR3 protein: CATSRARDRVAETQYF. CDR3 coding DNA: TGTGCCACCAGCAGAGCTAGGGACAGGGTAGCAGAGACCCAGTACTTC.

The chain employs TRBV3-1 (or the pseudogene TRBV3-2) and TRBJ2-5, with 9 nucleotides matching TRBD2. Looked up from germline, CDR1 is LGHDT and CDR2 is YNNKEL (reference sequence). There are 16 residues in the CDR3. The V and J ends lost 2 bases and 5 bases, in that order; junction bases with no gene match: 9. DNA for the CDR3: TGTGCCAGCAGCCAACCAGACAGCGGGGGGAAGGAGACCCAGTACTTC. Translated, it gives CASSQPDSGGKETQYF.

The DNA of the CDR3 is TGTGCCAGCAGCCCGAACTCGAACACTGAAGCTTTCTTT. This encodes CASSPNSNTEAFF. The gene calls are TRBV7-9 and TRBJ1-1, with D unresolved. CDR1 and CDR2 from the germline V gene are SEHNR and FQNEAQ (reference sequence). The germline V and J ends were trimmed by 5 bases and 1 base, with 8 bases remaining between them. This CDR3 is built from 13 residues. The entire variable domain, with the rest obtained from reference TRBV7-9 and TRBJ1-1, is as follows: DTGVSQNPRHKITKRGQNVTFRCDPISEHNRLYWYRQTLGQGPEFLTYFQNEAQLEKSRLLSDRFSAERPKGSFSTLEIQRTEQGDSAMYLCASSPNSNTEAFFGQGTRLTVV.

The rearrangement links TRBV6-2 or TRBV6-3 to TRBJ2-1; D perhaps matches TRBD2 (5 bases). V shed 2 bases and J shed 8 bases, with 10 bases lying between them. The length of the CDR3 is 13 residues. From germline, CDR1 is MNHEY and CDR2 SVGEGT. The CDR3 region is CASSYNAGDEQFF. The CDR3 nucleotides read TGTGCCAGCAGTTACAACGCCGGGGATGAGCAGTTCTTC.

The genes are TRBV27 and TRBJ1-2; 9 bases fit TRBD1. Per the germline V gene, CDR1 is MNHEY and CDR2 is SMNVEV (reference sequence). The CDR3 length is 14 residues. V was pared by 5 bases and J by 7 bases, with 8 bases of the junction left unmatched. In nucleotides, the CDR3 is TGTGCCAGCAGTATAACAGGGGGCGCGAGTGGCTACACCTTC. Its protein is CASSITGGASGYTF.

This clone was observed a handful of times. The J gene is TRBJ2-2, the V gene TRBV7-9, with TRBD2 matching 8 bases. Germline lookup yields CDR1 SEHNR and CDR2 FQNEAQ (reference sequence). The CDR3 length is 18 residues. Trimming took 1 base from V and 8 from J; bases not matched to a gene: 15. CDR3 sequence reads: CASSLGRSSGRTRGELFF. In DNA form, the CDR3 reads TGTGCCAGCAGCTTAGGGCGGTCGAGCGGGAGAACTCGGGGGGAGCTGTTTTTT.

This sequence joins TRBV18 and TRBJ1-1; 7 positions agree with TRBD1. After removal of 9 bases from V and 0 bases from J, the junction contained 10 bases not matched to a gene. This CDR3 spans 15 amino acids. Germline assignment: CDR1 KGHSH and CDR2 LQKENI. CDR3 amino acids: CASSTDRAMNTEAFF. CDR3 coding DNA: TGTGCCAGTTCGACAGACAGGGCGATGAACACTGAAGCTTTCTTT.

This clone has only a few counts. The V and J genes are TRBV5-1 and TRBJ2-5, with D maybe TRBD1 (6 bases). The CDR3 has 14 amino acids. The V gene's germline CDR1 is SGHRS and CDR2 YFSETQ. V lost 4 bases and J 2 bases, leaving 12 bases between the germline ends. The CDR3: CASSAGQKQETQYF. CDR3 DNA sequence: TGCGCCAGCAGCGCCGGACAGAAGCAAGAGACCCAGTACTTC.

This clone was seen a few times. This rearrangement joins TRBV19 to TRBJ2-7; TRBD2 matches at 10 bases. The CDR3 is 16 amino acids. J gave up 7 bases and V 2 bases, and 11 bases lay outside the gene matches. Germline assignment: CDR1 LNHDA and CDR2 SQIVND (reference sequence). CDR3 sequence: CASSILLAGSRTEQYF. The CDR3 nucleotides read TGTGCCAGTAGTATACTACTAGCGGGGAGCCGTACGGAGCAGTACTTC.

V gene TRBV6-5 combines with J gene TRBJ1-2; 9 bases agree with TRBD1. Trimming took 5 bases from V and 1 from J; bases not matched to a gene: 5. Germline CDR1 MNHEY, CDR2 SVGAGI. CDR3 length: 15 residues. The CDR3 nucleotides read TGTGCCAGCAGTATTACAGGGGGCGATAACTATGGCTACACCTTC. Protein product: CASSITGGDNYGYTF.

The rearrangement joins TRBV29-1 to TRBJ2-7; the D gene is possibly TRBD1 (6 bases). This CDR3 spans 13 amino acids. Germline V lookup: CDR1 SQVTM, CDR2 ANQGSEA. Trimming removed 7 bases from V and 5 bases from J, with 18 bases in between. CDR3 in DNA: TGCAGCGGACTGTCGGACAGCGGCGACGAGCAGTACTTC. It codes for CSGLSDSGDEQYF.

The rearrangement joins TRBV9 to TRBJ2-2, with 7 bases aligning to TRBD1. CDR1 SGDLS and CDR2 YYNGEE come from the germline V gene. CDR3 size: 19 residues. V dropped 4 bases and J dropped 0; count of bases not matched to a gene: 15. As DNA, the CDR3 is TGTGCCAGCAGCCTTCGAACGGGACAGCCGGGAACGAACACCGGGGAGCTGTTTTTT. This gives the protein CASSLRTGQPGTNTGELFF.

The chain combines TRBV28 with TRBJ2-3, with D uncertain. This CDR3 is 13 amino acids long. V dropped 2 bases and J dropped 7 bases, with 10 bases sitting between them. Looked up from germline, CDR1 is MDHEN and CDR2 is SYDVKM. The CDR3 DNA sequence: TGTGCCAGCAGTTTAACAGCTTTCAATACGCAGTATTTT. This codes for CASSLTAFNTQYF.

The chain joins TRBV14 to TRBJ1-1; D is uncertain. Between the trimmed V and J ends, which lost 4 bases and 5 bases, there was a span of 14 bases. Germline lookup yields CDR1 SGHDN and CDR2 FVKESK. The CDR3 sequence is 14 residues long. The DNA of the CDR3 is TGTGCCAGCAGCCCAACCCAGGTAATGACTGAAGCTTTCTTT. Amino acids: CASSPTQVMTEAFF.

The chain has TRBV29-1 and TRBJ2-1; 8 bases map to TRBD2. Germline-derived CDR1 and CDR2 are SQVTM and ANQGSEA. The CDR3 is 13 amino acids. J gave up 9 bases and V 6 bases, and 10 bases lay outside the gene matches. The CDR3 region is CSVGNPGLGEQFF. The CDR3 DNA reads TGCAGCGTAGGTAATCCGGGACTAGGTGAGCAGTTCTTC.

The rearrangement uses TRBV7-8 and TRBJ2-5; TRBD1 matches at 10 bases. This CDR3 has 16 amino acids. Trimming cost V 5 bases and J 1 base; bases outside gene matches: 7. Germline CDR1 SGHVS, CDR2 FQNEAQ. The chain's CDR3 is CASSRRDRGTQETQYF. In nucleotides, the CDR3 is TGTGCCAGCAGCCGCCGGGACAGGGGAACCCAAGAGACCCAGTACTTC. Together with reference TRBV7-8 and TRBJ2-5, the CDR3 gives the full variable domain: GAGVSQSPRYKVAKRGQDVALRCDPISGHVSLFWYQQALGQGPEFLTYFQNEAQLDKSGLPSDRFFAERPEGSVSTLKIQRTQQEDSAVYLCASSRRDRGTQETQYFGPGTRLLVL.

This chain joins TRBV4-1 and TRBJ2-1; the match to TRBD2 covers 12 bases. Germline V gene data show CDR1 as MGHRA and CDR2 as YSYEKL. This CDR3 region has 16 residues. The V gene end was trimmed by 4 bases and the J gene end by 10 bases; junction bases not matched to a gene: 11. The CDR3 here is CASSLAPSGGAGEQFF. The CDR3 DNA reads as TGCGCCAGCAGCCTAGCCCCTAGCGGGGGGGCCGGGGAGCAGTTCTTC.

For the CDR3, the DNA is TGTGCCAGCAGTTTATGGGCCGGACAGGGGTTCTATGGCTACACCTTC. This encodes CASSLWAGQGFYGYTF. The chain joins TRBV28 to TRBJ1-2; 9 nucleotides align to TRBD1. V was pared by 0 bases and J by 4 bases, with 6 bases of the junction left unmatched. Germline V gives CDR1 MDHEN, CDR2 SYDVKM. CDR3 size: 16 residues.

The rearrangement links TRBV12-3 or TRBV12-4 to TRBJ2-7, with D maybe TRBD2 (5 bases). V lost 8 bases and J 3 bases, leaving 14 bases between the germline ends. The CDR3 length is 13 residues. The CDR3 bases are TGTGCCAGCGGAGGCCGGCCGGGCTACGAGCAGTACTTC. Translating gives CASGGRPGYEQYF.

The chain uses TRBV7-2 and TRBJ2-5; D is unresolved. Looked up from germline, CDR1 is SGHTA and CDR2 is FQGNSA. This CDR3 region has 13 residues. Deletions cut 0 bases from V and 5 bases from J, with 7 bases between. The CDR3: CASSLARWETQYF. In DNA form, the CDR3 reads TGTGCCAGCAGCTTAGCCAGGTGGGAGACCCAGTACTTC.

The chain has TRBV7-9 and TRBJ2-7, with a weak D call TRBD2 (7 bases). Trimming removed 6 bases from V and 4 bases from J, with 16 bases in between. There are 14 residues in the CDR3. Germline V gives CDR1 SEHNR, CDR2 FQNEAQ (reference sequence). For the CDR3, the DNA is TGTGCCAGCAGTCGTGGGGGCGGGGGTTACGAGCAGTACTTC. Its translation: CASSRGGGGYEQYF.

V usage is TRBV3-1 (or the pseudogene TRBV3-2) and J usage is TRBJ2-5; 12 bases fit TRBD2. The CDR3 length is 15 residues. Germline V gene data show CDR1 as LGHDT and CDR2 as YNNKEL (reference sequence). J gave up 0 bases and V 6 bases, and 2 bases lay outside the gene matches. This CDR3 reads CASSPSGGDQETQYF. The CDR3 DNA reads TGTGCCAGCAGTCCTAGCGGGGGGGACCAAGAGACCCAGTACTTC.

This clone was observed a handful of times. The V call is TRBV10-1, the J call TRBJ2-3; 12 nucleotides align to TRBD1. Germline CDR1 WNHNN, CDR2 SYGVQD (reference sequence). CDR3 size: 15 residues. J was trimmed by 8 bases and V by 6 bases; bases with no gene match: 9. CDR3 DNA: TGCGCCAGCAGCGAGGGGGACAGGGGGCGCGGTACGCAGTATTTT. Translation gives CASSEGDRGRGTQYF.

The chain links TRBV2 to TRBJ2-5, with TRBD1 matching over 7 bases. The junction had 3 bases not matched to a gene; V was cut back by 3 bases and J by 2 bases. The germline gives CDR1 SNHLY, CDR2 FYNNEI. The CDR3 spans 14 residues. CDR3: CASSEDRSQETQYF. Written as DNA, the CDR3 is TGTGCCAGCAGTGAGGACAGGTCGCAAGAGACCCAGTACTTC.

The table lists this clone with a few counts. The chain links TRBV2 to TRBJ2-5, with a weak D call TRBD1 (6 bases). V was clipped by 11 bases and J by 5 bases, with 12 bases between them. Germline-derived CDR1 and CDR2 are SNHLY and FYNNEI. The CDR3 is 11 residues long. The CDR3 reads CADRQEETQYF. The CDR3, as DNA: TGTGCCGACCGACAGGAGGAGACCCAGTACTTC.